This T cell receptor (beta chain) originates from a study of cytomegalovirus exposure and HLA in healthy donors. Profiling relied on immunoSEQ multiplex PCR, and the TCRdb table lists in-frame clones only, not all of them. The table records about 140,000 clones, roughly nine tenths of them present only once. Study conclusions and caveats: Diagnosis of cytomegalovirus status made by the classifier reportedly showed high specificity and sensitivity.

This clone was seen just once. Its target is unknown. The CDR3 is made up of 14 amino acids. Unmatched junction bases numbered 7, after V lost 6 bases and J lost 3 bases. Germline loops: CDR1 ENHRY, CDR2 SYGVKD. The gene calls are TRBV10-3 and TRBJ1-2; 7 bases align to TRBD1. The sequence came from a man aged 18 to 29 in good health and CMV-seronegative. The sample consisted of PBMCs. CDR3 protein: CAIRDRDAYYGYTF. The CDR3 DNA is TGTGCCATCAGAGACAGGGACGCGTACTATGGCTACACCTTC.